The 2 T cell receptor beta chains given below trace back to one sample, sequenced in a study of read filtering for tumor transcriptome and immune sequencing. The library was built from about 400 ng RNA with molecular barcoded adaptors for alpha/delta and beta/gamma chains. TCRdb analysed the reads with MiXCR anew, one entry per CDR3 protein. The repertoire has about 130,000 distinct CDR3 sequences, 10% to 15% of them found once; the top ten carry approximately 11%. Sequenced input: a population of CD138-negative cells sorted from bone marrow. The receptors originated from a donor at least 40 years old with multiple myeloma.

With respect to this clonotype: A read error may explain this, as a much larger clone is one base away. The chain links TRBV29-1 to TRBJ2-1; no definite D call. CDR1 and CDR2 (germline): SQVTM, ANQGSEA. CDR3 length: 12 residues. CDR3: CSVEGLHNGQFF. The CDR3 DNA sequence: TGCAGCGTTGAAGGGCTACACAATGGGCAGTTCTTC.

This clonotype was picked up many times. This chain joins TRBV5-1 and TRBJ2-7; a possible D gene is TRBD1 (6 bases). This CDR3 is 15 amino acids long. Germline V lookup: CDR1 SGHRS, CDR2 YFSETQ. Between the trimmed V and J ends, which lost 0 bases and 3 bases, there was a span of 13 bases. CDR3 amino acids: CASSLAPGEVYEQYF. The CDR3 region has the DNA TGCGCCAGCAGCTTGGCCCCAGGGGAAGTCTACGAGCAGTACTTC.